This T cell receptor beta chain was captured by sequencing in a study of PD-1 blockade in classical Hodgkin lymphoma. Only in-frame clones appear in the TCRdb table, and some are missing; sequencing was by immunoSEQ multiplex PCR. The data contain about 25,000 clones, approximately 79% of them singletons. The J segment lost 0 bases and the V segment lost 5 bases, leaving 5 bases of the junction unmatched. The germline gives CDR1 SGHRS, CDR2 YFSETQ. The CDR3 is 16 residues long. This clone was observed once. Its antigen is as yet unknown. Study outcomes and limitations: Compared with healthy donors, newly diagnosed patients reportedly showed lower baseline TCR diversity. Sources of repertoire differences remain undefined, possibly disease activity or prior therapy. Nivolumab initiated under 1 year post-ASCT led to patient exclusion.

This sample's time point: cycle 4 day 1 (C4D1), after more than five weeks of nivolumab. Brentuximab vedotin exposure varied, and every patient relapsed after autologous stem cell transplantation. Magnetic depletion of unwanted cells isolated CD4+ T cells from thawed PBMCs. This receptor was taken from a human donor with classical Hodgkin lymphoma. V is TRBV5-1 and J is TRBJ1-6; 7 bases are shared with TRBD1. The material was CD4+ T cells from blood, obtained before the fourth cycle of nivolumab. The CDR3, as DNA: TGCGCCAGCAGTTATACAGGGGACTCCTATAATTCACCCCTCCACTTT. The encoded protein is CASSYTGDSYNSPLHF.